A selection of T cell receptor beta chains follows, all from one sample in a study of response to subunit inactivated influenza vaccine. TCRdb reprocessed the RT-PCR reads with MiXCR, giving one entry per CDR3 protein. The table shows 400,000 to 650,000 distinct CDR3 sequences, with under 8.5% occurring only once. The material sequenced was PBMCs from blood, taken roughly 24 months after vaccination. These receptors all stem from a man between 50 and 75 years old who received an inactivated influenza vaccine. CDR3s include the opening cysteine and the closing phenylalanine or tryptophan. A D gene is named only where the DNA matches it firmly. A clone size is listed for some rows: how often the clone was seen (once, few, many), or a class if it is expanded.

clone size | J gene | V gene | D gene | CDR3 protein | CDR3 DNA
many | TRBJ2-3 | TRBV24-1 | - | CATSRPGITDTQYF | TGTGCCACCAGTCGGCCGGGAATCACAGATACGCAGTATTTT
many | TRBJ2-1 | TRBV9 | TRBD2 | CASSLISGDEQFF | TGTGCCAGCAGCCTAATTAGCGGGGATGAGCAGTTCTTC
many | TRBJ1-2 | TRBV7-2 | TRBD1 | CASSSDRFNGYTF | TGTGCCAGCAGTTCGGACAGGTTTAATGGCTACACCTTC
few | TRBJ2-3 | TRBV2 | - | CASSADRLSTDTQYF | TGTGCCAGCAGTGCGGACAGACTTAGCACAGATACGCAGTATTTT
few | TRBJ2-5 | TRBV5-1 | - | CASSFQGFGETQYF | TGCGCCAGCAGCTTTCAGGGATTTGGGGAGACCCAGTACTTC
many | TRBJ2-3 | TRBV4-3 | TRBD2 | CASSQDLVTSGRSGTDTQYF | TGCGCCAGCAGCCAAGATCTGGTGACTAGCGGGAGGTCGGGAACAGATACGCAGTATTTT
- | TRBJ2-2 | TRBV5-6 | - | CASSLPGPYTGELFF | TGTGCCAGCAGCTTGCCAGGGCCTTACACCGGGGAGCTGTTTTTT
few | TRBJ2-5 | TRBV9 | - | CASSVLGGQETQYF | TGTGCCAGCAGCGTACTGGGGGGCCAAGAGACCCAGTACTTC
many | TRBJ2-5 | TRBV5-1 | TRBD2 | CASSGGLAGGETQYF | TGCGCCAGCAGCGGGGGACTAGCGGGGGGAGAGACCCAGTACTTC
- | TRBJ1-6 | TRBV10-1 | - | CASSESGNSPLHF | TGCGCCAGCAGTGAGTCAGGGAATTCACCCCTCCACTTT
- | TRBJ2-7 | TRBV3-1 | - | CASSHGQGYEQYF | TGTGCCAGCAGCCATGGCCAGGGATACGAGCAGTACTTC
- | TRBJ2-3 | TRBV7-2 | - | CASSLAPASSTDTQYF | TGTGCCAGCAGCTTAGCGCCGGCCTCTAGCACAGATACGCAGTATTTT
many | TRBJ1-2 | TRBV7-9 | - | CASSSGSNYGYTF | TGTGCCAGCAGCTCAGGGAGTAACTATGGCTACACCTTC
many | TRBJ1-4 | TRBV4-3 | TRBD1 | CASSQEGQSNEKLFF | TGCGCCAGCAGCCAAGAGGGACAGTCTAATGAAAAACTGTTTTTT
few | TRBJ2-7 | TRBV4-3 | TRBD1 | CASSQSRQGAEQYF | TGCGCCAGCAGCCAAAGTAGGCAGGGGGCCGAGCAGTACTTC
many | TRBJ2-1 | TRBV7-2 | - | CASSLVGSSYNEQFF | TGTGCCAGCAGCTTAGTTGGCAGTTCCTACAATGAGCAGTTCTTC
- | TRBJ1-6 | TRBV12-3/TRBV12-4 | - | CASSFSQSPLHF | TGTGCCAGCAGTTTTTCGCAATCACCCCTCCACTTT
few | TRBJ2-5 | TRBV5-5 | - | CASSKRGAQETQYF | TGTGCCAGCAGCAAACGGGGGGCCCAAGAGACCCAGTACTTC
many | TRBJ1-5 | TRBV21-1 | - | CASSKRQACGNQPQHF | TGTGCCAGCAGCAAAAGACAGGCTTGTGGCAATCAGCCCCAGCATTTT
many | TRBJ2-3 | TRBV6-5 | - | CASSYSRGTDTQYF | TGTGCCAGCAGTTACTCACGGGGCACAGATACGCAGTATTTT
- | TRBJ1-6 | TRBV12-3/TRBV12-4 | - | CASSLRGGGSPLHF | TGTGCCAGCAGTTTGCGAGGGGGTGGTTCACCCCTCCACTTT
few | TRBJ1-5 | TRBV7-2 | - | CASGEGNQPQHF | TGTGCCTCCGGAGAGGGCAATCAGCCCCAGCATTTT
- | TRBJ2-2 | TRBV6-1 | - | CASSRPYPTGELFF | TGTGCCAGCAGTCGCCCCTACCCCACCGGGGAGCTGTTTTTT
few | TRBJ2-3 | TRBV5-1 | - | CASSMMTASTDTQYF | TGCGCCAGCAGCATGATGACAGCTAGCACAGATACGCAGTATTTT
few | TRBJ2-1 | TRBV4-3 | - | CASSQQWRSGSEQFF | TGCGCCAGCAGCCAACAATGGCGGTCGGGGAGTGAGCAGTTCTTC
few | TRBJ2-1 | TRBV5-1 | TRBD1 | CASSQGQGAHNEQFF | TGCGCCAGCAGCCAGGGACAGGGGGCCCACAATGAGCAGTTCTTC